These 25 T cell receptor beta chains share one sample of origin, sequenced in a study of T cell responses to AZD1222 COVID-19 vaccine. Profiling relied on immunoSEQ multiplex PCR, and the TCRdb table lists in-frame clones only, not all of them. In the table there are about 110,000 clones, about 90% of which are singletons. Sequences were derived from peripheral blood, sampled 28 days after the second AZD1222 dose. The receptors were sampled from an adult who received the AZD1222 COVID-19 vaccine.

The chain carries TRBV15 and TRBJ1-1; TRBD1 is a possible D gene (5 bases). Per the germline V gene, CDR1 is LNHNV and CDR2 is YYDKDF (reference sequence). This CDR3 has 15 amino acids. Trimming left V 0 bases short and J 6 bases short, with 14 bases between. In nucleotides, the CDR3 is TGTGCCACCAGCAGAGATAAGGCGGGGCGGGCTGAAGCTTTCTTT. It encodes CATSRDKAGRAEAFF.

This clone was seen just once. The chain recombines TRBV7-2 with TRBJ1-4; no firm D call. Germline V lookup: CDR1 SGHTA, CDR2 FQGNSA. The length of the CDR3 is 15 residues. Between the trimmed V and J ends, which lost 4 bases and 3 bases, there was a span of 12 bases. This chain's CDR3 is CASSSSGVSNEKLFF. The CDR3 DNA reads TGTGCCAGCAGCTCCTCTGGTGTGTCTAATGAAAAACTGTTTTTT.

The chain recombines TRBV29-1 with TRBJ1-1, with 7 bases that match TRBD1. The CDR3 runs 12 residues. Germline CDR1 is SQVTM and CDR2 is ANQGSEA. With 2 bases clipped from V and 7 bases from J, the junction kept 4 bases outside the gene matches. The CDR3 loop reads CSVEPQGVEAFF. CDR3 in DNA: TGCAGCGTTGAACCCCAGGGGGTTGAAGCTTTCTTT.

The rearrangement links TRBV19 to TRBJ1-2; D gene unclear. Per germline, CDR1 LNHDA and CDR2 SQIVND (reference sequence). This CDR3 comprises 16 residues. The germline V and J ends were trimmed by 4 bases and 0 bases, with 15 bases remaining between them. CDR3 sequence reads: CASSTTSGWANYGYTF. The CDR3 nucleotides read TGTGCCAGTAGTACCACCAGTGGTTGGGCTAACTATGGCTACACCTTC.

The sample holds one count of this clone. The genes are TRBV27 and TRBJ1-3; D possibly corresponds to TRBD1 (6 bases). Trimming left V 6 bases short and J 4 bases short, with 16 bases between. The V gene's germline CDR1 is MNHEY and CDR2 SMNVEV (reference sequence). The length of the CDR3 is 15 residues. The CDR3 sequence is CASRTGGAEGNTIYF. CDR3 DNA: TGTGCCAGCAGAACGGGGGGCGCGGAAGGAAACACCATATATTTT.

This clone was found once. The chain links TRBV6-2 or TRBV6-3 to TRBJ1-5; no clear D. The CDR3 loop spans 16 amino acids. The germline V gene encodes CDR1 MNHEY and CDR2 SVGEGT. V gave up 0 bases and J gave up 2 bases, with 11 bases separating them. CDR3 protein: CASSYSGLIGNQPQHF. The CDR3 DNA is TGTGCCAGCAGTTACTCGGGGTTAATTGGCAATCAGCCCCAGCATTTT.

The rearrangement joins TRBV5-1 to TRBJ1-1; no reliable D call. The germline V and J ends were trimmed by 4 bases and 4 bases, with 14 bases remaining between them. The CDR3 runs 14 residues. Germline V gives CDR1 SGHRS, CDR2 YFSETQ. The CDR3 DNA follows: TGCGCCAGCAGCAAGGAGACACCGAGCACTGAAGCTTTCTTT. Protein sequence: CASSKETPSTEAFF.

The V gene is TRBV5-1, the J gene TRBJ2-3; the D gene could be TRBD1 or TRBD2 (5 bases each). This CDR3 contains 14 residues. Germline assignment: CDR1 SGHRS and CDR2 YFSETQ. The V gene lost 4 bases and the J gene lost 2 bases, with 11 bases spanning the gap. The CDR3 loop is CASSAQGVTDTQYF. The CDR3 bases are TGCGCCAGCAGCGCCCAGGGAGTCACAGATACGCAGTATTTT.

The chain links TRBV7-6 to TRBJ2-7; 7 bases line up with TRBD1. CDR1 SGHVS and CDR2 FNYEAQ come from the germline V gene. The J segment lost 2 bases and the V segment lost 5 bases, leaving 6 bases of the junction unmatched. This CDR3 has 14 residues. The CDR3 sequence: CASSPRGTAYEQYF. CDR3 sequence (DNA): TGTGCCAGCAGCCCACGAGGGACAGCCTACGAGCAGTACTTC.

The J gene is TRBJ1-4, the V gene TRBV9, with TRBD1 identical over 10 bases. The CDR3 runs to 15 residues. Germline assignment: CDR1 SGDLS and CDR2 YYNGEE. V lost 6 bases and J lost 5; bases outside the gene matches: 7. CDR3 DNA: TGTGCCAGCAACTCTGTGGGACAGGGGAATGAAAAACTGTTTTTT. Translating it yields CASNSVGQGNEKLFF.

The chain combines TRBV28 with TRBJ2-3; 8 bases line up with TRBD2. J gave up 1 base and V 6 bases, and 9 bases lay outside the gene matches. Germline CDR1 MDHEN, CDR2 SYDVKM. This CDR3 is 16 amino acids long. CDR3 in amino acids: CASRPRPTSGTDTQYF. The CDR3 bases are TGTGCCAGCAGGCCCCGTCCGACTAGCGGCACAGATACGCAGTATTTT.

The chain joins TRBV7-2 to TRBJ2-1, with a weak D call TRBD2 (6 bases). CDR1 SGHTA and CDR2 FQGNSA come from the germline V gene. Trimming cost V 8 bases and J 6 bases, with 8 bases left between them. This CDR3 is 11 amino acids long. Here the CDR3 reads CASRGTNEQFF. The CDR3 coding sequence is TGTGCCAGCCGGGGGACCAATGAGCAGTTCTTC.

This clone was seen a few times. CDR3 protein: CASSPGQGAKPQHF. The CDR3 DNA reads as TGCGCCAGCAGCCCGGGACAGGGGGCGAAGCCCCAGCATTTT. This sequence joins TRBV4-1 and TRBJ1-5; 12 positions agree with TRBD1. The CDR3 consists of 14 residues. Germline CDR1 is MGHRA and CDR2 is YSYEKL. The trim removed 4 bases at V and 8 bases at J, leaving 3 bases unmatched.

This chain uses TRBV7-6 with TRBJ1-6; 8 bases align to TRBD1. The V gene's germline CDR1 is SGHVS and CDR2 FNYEAQ. The CDR3 has 18 amino acids. The junction had 16 bases not matched to a gene; V was cut back by 2 bases and J by 10 bases. The CDR3 protein is CASSLRMRQGDRGSPLHF. Here the CDR3 DNA reads TGTGCCAGCAGCTTAAGAATGCGACAGGGCGACAGGGGCTCACCCCTCCACTTT. Full variable domain (outside the CDR3, taken from reference TRBV7-6 and TRBJ1-6): GAGVSQSPRYKVTKRGQDVALRCDPISGHVSLYWYRQALGQGPEFLTYFNYEAQQDKSGLPNDRFSAERPEGSISTLTIQRTEQRDSAMYRCASSLRMRQGDRGSPLHFGNGTRLTVT.

The chain joins TRBV7-2 to TRBJ2-3; 10 positions match TRBD2. The V segment lost 0 bases and the J segment 2 bases; nucleotides outside the gene matches: 11. The CDR3 has 19 amino acids. CDR1 is SGHTA, CDR2 FQGNSA, per germline. This CDR3 reads CASSLAKRGGLRFTDTQYF. CDR3 nucleotides: TGTGCCAGCAGCTTAGCAAAGCGGGGGGGCCTCCGGTTCACAGATACGCAGTATTTT. The full variable domain, in which reference TRBV7-2 and TRBJ2-3 provide the parts outside the CDR3, is GAGVSQSPSNKVTEKGKDVELRCDPISGHTALYWYRQSLGQGLEFLIYFQGNSAPDKSGLPSDRFSAERTGGSVSTLTIQRTQQEDSAVYLCASSLAKRGGLRFTDTQYFGPGTRLTVL.

J is TRBJ2-1 and V is TRBV12-3 or TRBV12-4; D may be TRBD2 (6 bases). The ends were cut back, 7 bases at V and 10 bases at J, with 17 bases in the middle. The CDR3 covers 13 residues. The CDR3 nucleotides are TGTGCCAGCACCCTGACCCGAGCGGGCGAGCAGTTCTTC. It is translated as CASTLTRAGEQFF.

V usage is TRBV6-5 and J usage is TRBJ1-5; D is unresolved. Trimming took 0 bases from V and 6 from J, leaving 6 bases between them. The germline gives CDR1 MNHEY, CDR2 SVGAGI. The CDR3 covers 13 residues. The CDR3 coding sequence is TGTGCCAGCAGTTACTCGAGGATTCAGCCCCAGCATTTT. This gives the protein CASSYSRIQPQHF.

CDR3 coding DNA: TGTGCCAGTAGTATAGATACCGGGACTAGCGGGTATGAGACCCAGTACTTC. Its protein is CASSIDTGTSGYETQYF. The chain combines TRBV19 with TRBJ2-5; 12 positions agree with TRBD2. The CDR3 is 17 residues long. V was pared by 0 bases and J by 5 bases, with 7 bases of the junction left unmatched. Germline V gives CDR1 LNHDA, CDR2 SQIVND (reference sequence). Filled out from reference TRBV19 and TRBJ2-5, the complete variable domain reads DGGITQSPKYLFRKEGQNVTLSCEQNLNHDAMYWYRQDPGQGLRLIYYSQIVNDFQKGDIAEGYSVSREKKESFPLTVTSAQKNPTAFYLCASSIDTGTSGYETQYFGPGTRLLVL.

V is TRBV6-5 and J is TRBJ2-7, with D perhaps assigned TRBD1 or TRBD2 (6 bases each). Trimming removed 2 bases at V and 2 bases at J, with 13 bases between. This CDR3 region has 15 residues. Germline V gene sequence: CDR1 MNHEY, CDR2 SVGAGI. The DNA of the CDR3 is TGTGCCAGCAGTTACGAAGACAGGAGGGCCTACGAGCAGTACTTC. Protein sequence: CASSYEDRRAYEQYF.

The chain employs TRBV29-1 and TRBJ1-2, with D uncertain. CDR3 length equals 13 residues. From germline, CDR1 is SQVTM and CDR2 ANQGSEA. The V and J ends lost 2 bases and 1 base respectively, with 8 bases between them. Written as DNA, the CDR3 is TGCAGCGTTGAACTCGCAAATAACTATGGCTACACCTTC. Protein product: CSVELANNYGYTF.

The J gene is TRBJ2-7, the V gene TRBV2, with D maybe TRBD1 (6 bases). This CDR3 comprises 14 residues. CDR1 is SNHLY and CDR2 is FYNNEI in the germline V gene. Between the trimmed V and J ends, which lost 4 bases and 5 bases, there was a span of 15 bases. CDR3 DNA: TGTGCCAGCAGTGGTGAAGGGGGTACGAACGAGCAGTACTTC. Protein product: CASSGEGGTNEQYF.

The chain couples TRBV5-1 to TRBJ1-1; no firm D call. CDR3 size: 15 residues. Germline-derived CDR1 and CDR2 are SGHRS and YFSETQ. The germline V and J ends were trimmed by 4 bases and 0 bases, with 13 bases remaining between them. In nucleotides, the CDR3 is TGCGCCAGCAGCAAACGGACGGAGATGAACACTGAAGCTTTCTTT. It translates to CASSKRTEMNTEAFF.

The rearrangement links TRBV18 to TRBJ2-5, with a weak D call TRBD1 (5 bases). V lost 6 bases to trimming and J lost 2 bases, with 10 bases between them. CDR3 length: 13 amino acids. CDR1 and CDR2 (germline): KGHSH, LQKENI. Here the CDR3 reads CASSPRVQETQYF. CDR3 coding DNA: TGTGCCAGCTCGCCCAGGGTACAAGAGACCCAGTACTTC. Complete variable domain (other parts from reference TRBV18 and TRBJ2-5): NAGVMQNPRHLVRRRGQEARLRCSPMKGHSHVYWYRQLPEEGLKFMVYLQKENIIDESGMPKERFSAEFPKEGPSILRIQQVVRGDSAAYFCASSPRVQETQYFGPGTRLLVL.

This clone was counted a single time. This chain uses TRBV3-1 (or the pseudogene TRBV3-2) with TRBJ1-3; tentatively, D is TRBD1 (5 bases). Trimming shortened V by 5 bases and J by 0 bases, and 26 bases separated the two germline ends. There are 20 residues in the CDR3. CDR1 and CDR2 from the germline V gene are LGHDT and YNNKEL (reference sequence). The CDR3 DNA reads as TGTGCCAGCAGCGCCCAGCGGGGACTCAAACCACTCATCTCTGGAAACACCATATATTTT. Translation gives CASSAQRGLKPLISGNTIYF.

V usage is TRBV5-8 and J usage is TRBJ2-7; 11 bases are shared with TRBD2. The CDR3 sequence is 13 residues long. Germline assignment: CDR1 SGHTS and CDR2 YDEGEE. The CDR3: CAATGTSGYEQYF. CDR3 sequence (DNA): TGTGCAGCTACCGGGACTAGCGGTTACGAGCAGTACTTC.